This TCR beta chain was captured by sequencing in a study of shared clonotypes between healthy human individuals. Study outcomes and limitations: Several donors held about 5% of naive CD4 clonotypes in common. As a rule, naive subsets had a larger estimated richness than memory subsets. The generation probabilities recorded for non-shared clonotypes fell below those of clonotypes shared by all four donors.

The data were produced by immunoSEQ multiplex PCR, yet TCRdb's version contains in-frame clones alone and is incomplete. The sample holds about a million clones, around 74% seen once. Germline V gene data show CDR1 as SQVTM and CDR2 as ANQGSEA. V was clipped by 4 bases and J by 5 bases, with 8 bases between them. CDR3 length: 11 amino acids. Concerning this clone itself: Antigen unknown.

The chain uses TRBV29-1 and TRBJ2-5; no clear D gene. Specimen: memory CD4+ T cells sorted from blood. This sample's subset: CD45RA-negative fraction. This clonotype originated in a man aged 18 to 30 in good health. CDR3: CSVVAFETQYF. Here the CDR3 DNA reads TGCAGCGTTGTTGCTTTCGAGACCCAGTACTTC. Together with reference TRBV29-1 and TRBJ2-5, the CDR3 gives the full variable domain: SAVISQKPSRDICQRGTSLTIQCQVDSQVTMMFWYRQQPGQSLTLIATANQGSEATYESGFVIDKFPISRPNLTFSTLTVSNMSPEDSSIYLCSVVAFETQYFGPGTRLLVL.